This TCR beta chain was sequenced for a study of T cell repertoires in cytomegalovirus infection. Study as a whole: CMV epitopes, recently identified HLA-C-restricted and well-studied HLA-B-restricted, were used. Indications of both CMV infection and matching HLA type were provided by public TCR beta signatures. Overall study findings and caveats: In two of eight donors, the top clonotype was HLA-C-restricted CMV-specific. Carriage of CMV together with the relevant HLA was identifiable through cumulative public TCR beta family frequency.

Of note for this clonotype: Antigen specificity is unknown.

In germline, CDR1 is SGDLS, CDR2 YYNGEE. Trimming shortened V by 0 bases and J by 2 bases, and 7 bases separated the two germline ends. This CDR3 is 14 amino acids long. One entry per CDR3 protein, called by TCRdb with MiXCR from the reads. The table records 110,000 or so distinct CDR3 sequences, 30% to 35% of them present only once. This chain joins TRBV9 and TRBJ2-3, with D possibly being TRBD1 (5 bases). The specimen was CD8+ T cells from cultured PBMCs, collected from culture after CMV antigen stimulation. The clonotype comes from a human donor in good health (CMV status not recorded). Some clones in this sample may be carry-over from other donors' samples. CDR3 DNA: TGTGCCAGCAGCGTAGAAGGGGACACAGATACGCAGTATTTT. Translation gives CASSVEGDTDTQYF.